This T cell receptor (beta chain) is from a study of blood T cell repertoires in COVID-19. Germline V lookup: CDR1 SGHNT, CDR2 YYREEE (reference sequence). V trimming: 5 bases; J trimming: 4 bases; junction bases outside the gene matches: 4. The CDR3 sequence is 13 residues long. In the original workflow: Counts of nucleated cells, estimated from reference gene primer amplification, were obtained. Clones were sequenced by immunoSEQ multiplex PCR, and TCRdb holds only the in-frame ones, with some missing. That table is the source of V, J and clone size, and D and trimming were worked out from the DNA. The sample lists 200,000 to 250,000 clones, 87% occurring once.

The V and J genes are TRBV5-4 and TRBJ1-2, with 8 bases fitting TRBD1. Source material: peripheral blood. The TCR was taken from a woman between 18 and 29 years old who had recovered from COVID-19. The CDR3 protein is CASRRQGSYGYTF. The CDR3 DNA sequence: TGTGCCAGCAGGAGACAGGGGAGCTATGGCTACACCTTC.